The 14 T cell receptor beta chains in this list originate from one sample, sequenced in a study of identical twins. TCRdb ran MiXCR on the 5' RACE reads and lists one entry per CDR3 protein. The sample has around 530,000 distinct CDR3 sequences; around 15% are singletons. This sample also belongs to another study, concerning yellow fever vaccine responses in identical twins.

Specimen: CD4+ T cells sorted from blood. The source is a woman between 18 and 29 years old in good health.

This clonotype came up a few times. The genes are TRBV20-1 and TRBJ2-2; 7 bases are a match to TRBD2. J gave up 1 base and V 6 bases, and 5 bases lay outside the gene matches. Germline loops: CDR1 DFQATT, CDR2 SNEGSKA (reference sequence). The CDR3 spans 14 residues. This chain's CDR3 is CSARGGVNTGELFF. CDR3 DNA: TGCAGTGCCCGCGGGGGTGTGAACACCGGGGAGCTGTTTTTT.

This chain connects TRBV20-1 to TRBJ2-1; D gene uncertain. In germline, CDR1 is DFQATT, CDR2 SNEGSKA (reference sequence). This CDR3 contains 11 residues. Trimming left V 5 bases short and J 9 bases short, with 11 bases between. Here the CDR3 reads CSAPRYREQFF. The CDR3 DNA reads TGCAGTGCTCCAAGGTACCGTGAGCAGTTCTTC.

The chain links TRBV28 to TRBJ1-2, with no clear D. CDR3 length equals 16 residues. Trimming shortened V by 4 bases and J by 4 bases, and 19 bases separated the two germline ends. Germline V gene data show CDR1 as MDHEN and CDR2 as SYDVKM. CDR3 region: CASSSGSRSPVYGYTF. CDR3 sequence (DNA): TGTGCCAGCAGTTCCGGGTCCCGGAGTCCCGTCTATGGCTACACCTTC.

This clonotype was counted only a few times. This chain links TRBV7-2 with TRBJ1-5; weak D call: TRBD1 (6 bases). The germline gives CDR1 SGHTA, CDR2 FQGNSA. Between the trimmed V and J ends, which lost 1 base and 1 base, there was a span of 11 bases. The CDR3 sequence is 16 residues long. Here the CDR3 reads CASSLVGGLSNQPQHF. In DNA form, the CDR3 reads TGTGCCAGCAGCTTAGTTGGGGGCTTGAGCAATCAGCCCCAGCATTTT.

V gene TRBV18 combines with J gene TRBJ1-5; a weak D match, TRBD1 (5 bases). CDR3 length: 15 amino acids. Germline loops: CDR1 KGHSH, CDR2 LQKENI. V was cut by 6 bases and J by 3 bases, with 15 bases left in between. CDR3 sequence: CASSSVWGDNQPQHF. CDR3 coding DNA: TGTGCCAGCTCCTCCGTTTGGGGGGACAATCAGCCCCAGCATTTT.

V and J are TRBV6-1 and TRBJ2-7; weak D call: TRBD2 (6 bases). This CDR3 is built from 13 residues. Germline V lookup: CDR1 MNHNS, CDR2 SASEGT. V shed 6 bases and J shed 4 bases, with 13 bases lying between them. CDR3 coding DNA: TGTGCCAGCAGCGACCAAGGGAGGTACGAGCAGTACTTC. Translated, it gives CASSDQGRYEQYF.

V is TRBV12-5 and J is TRBJ2-5; tentatively, D is TRBD1 or TRBD2 (6 bases each). Germline values: CDR1 LGHNT, CDR2 FRNRAP. The CDR3 contains 13 residues. V lost 6 bases, J lost 5 bases, and 13 bases lay in between. This chain's CDR3 is CASGQGGMETQYF. DNA of the CDR3: TGTGCTAGTGGACAAGGGGGGATGGAGACCCAGTACTTC. The variable domain in full, completed from reference TRBV12-5 and TRBJ2-5, reads DARVTQTPRHKVTEMGQEVTMRCQPILGHNTVFWYRQTMMQGLELLAYFRNRAPLDDSGMPKDRFSAEMPDATLATLKIQPSEPRDSAVYFCASGQGGMETQYFGPGTRLLVL.

This clonotype was seen only a few times. The chain carries TRBV18 and TRBJ1-5, with a tentative D call TRBD1 (5 bases). Germline lookup yields CDR1 KGHSH and CDR2 LQKENI. The V gene lost 1 base and the J gene lost 7 bases, with 11 bases spanning the gap. The CDR3 extends over 14 amino acids. CDR3 loop: CASSPQRQGQPQHF. In nucleotides, the CDR3 is TGTGCCAGCTCACCACAAAGGCAGGGCCAGCCCCAGCATTTT.

This clonotype was found a few times. V gene TRBV6-5 combines with J gene TRBJ2-3; possibly TRBD2 for D (6 bases). Germline CDR1 is MNHEY and CDR2 is SVGAGI. The CDR3 runs 15 residues. Deletions cut 3 bases from V and 5 bases from J, with 15 bases between. In DNA, the CDR3 is TGTGCCAGCAGTTATAGCGGCCGCATCGGAGATACGCAGTATTTT. This translates into CASSYSGRIGDTQYF.

The chain couples TRBV12-3 or TRBV12-4 to TRBJ2-5; 8 bases align to TRBD2. Germline trimming cut 7 bases from V and 4 bases from J; bases unmatched to any gene: 11. This CDR3 has 15 residues. The CDR3 region is CASIQAGAPPETQYF. The DNA of the CDR3 is TGTGCCAGCATCCAAGCGGGAGCCCCTCCAGAGACCCAGTACTTC.

The genes are TRBV29-1 and TRBJ2-7; D possibly corresponds to TRBD1 (5 bases). Germline V gene lookup returns CDR1 SQVTM and CDR2 ANQGSEA. This CDR3 is built from 14 residues. With 0 bases removed from V and 2 bases from J, the gap between germline ends came to 11 bases. Here the CDR3 DNA reads TGCAGCGTTGAAGATCCCAGGGCCCCCTACGAGCAGTACTTC. This sequence encodes CSVEDPRAPYEQYF.

This clonotype was seen a few times. The chain links TRBV20-1 to TRBJ2-3; D unclear. Germline loops: CDR1 DFQATT, CDR2 SNEGSKA (reference sequence). This CDR3 region has 14 residues. The germline V and J ends were trimmed by 4 bases and 0 bases, with 11 bases remaining between them. CDR3 loop: CSAIRPASTDTQYF. The CDR3, as DNA: TGCAGTGCTATCCGCCCAGCTAGCACAGATACGCAGTATTTT.

This clonotype was counted between two and nine times. V gene TRBV12-3 or TRBV12-4 combines with J gene TRBJ1-2; TRBD1 is a possible D gene (5 bases). CDR3 length equals 13 residues. Trimming stripped 2 bases from V and 7 bases from J, with 11 bases between. In nucleotides, the CDR3 is TGTGCCAGCAGTTTACTGCGAGGGGCTGGCTACACCTTC. Amino acids: CASSLLRGAGYTF.

This clonotype was counted a single time. V and J are TRBV11-3 and TRBJ2-1; weak D call: TRBD2 (6 bases). V lost 0 bases and J 14 bases, leaving 14 bases between the germline ends. CDR3 length equals 13 residues. Germline-derived CDR1 and CDR2 are SGHNT and YENEEA. The CDR3 DNA reads TGTGCCAGCAGCTTAGATTATGCGGGGAGGAAGTTCTTC. It encodes CASSLDYAGRKFF.